The present entry profiles one T cell receptor beta chain with its context. V lost 5 bases, J lost 3 bases, and 4 bases lay in between. The CDR3 extends over 11 amino acids. Germline values: CDR1 PRHDT, CDR2 FYEKMQ (reference sequence). The repertoire was sequenced with immunoSEQ multiplex PCR; TCRdb's copy has only in-frame clones and lacks some. The sample contains 75,000 to 100,000 clones, over 90% of which appear only once. The sample is drawn from a study of OX40 agonist ivuxolimab in advanced cancers. Study at large: At roughly 83% male, the cohort had a mean age of 60 years, ranging from about 23 to 79.

The starting material was CD4+ or CD8+ T cells sorted from blood, obtained in a trial of the OX40 agonist ivuxolimab. The chain uses TRBV13 and TRBJ1-1; D remains ambiguous. This receptor was taken from an adult with an advanced solid tumor such as melanoma, head and neck, liver or kidney cancer. In DNA, the CDR3 is TGTGCCAGCAGCCTCCACACTGAAGCTTTCTTT. This codes for CASSLHTEAFF.